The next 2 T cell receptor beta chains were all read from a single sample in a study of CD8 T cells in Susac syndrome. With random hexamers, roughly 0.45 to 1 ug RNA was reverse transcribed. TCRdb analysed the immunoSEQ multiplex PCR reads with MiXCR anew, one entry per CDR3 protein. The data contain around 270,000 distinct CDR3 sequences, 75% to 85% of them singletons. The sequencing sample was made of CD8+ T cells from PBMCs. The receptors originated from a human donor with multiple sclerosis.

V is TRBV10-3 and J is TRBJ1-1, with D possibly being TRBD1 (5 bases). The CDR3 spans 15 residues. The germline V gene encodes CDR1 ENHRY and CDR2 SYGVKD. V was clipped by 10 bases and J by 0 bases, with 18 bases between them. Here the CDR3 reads CATLPSAGMNTEAFF. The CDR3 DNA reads TGTGCCACCCTGCCTTCAGCAGGGATGAACACTGAAGCTTTCTTT.

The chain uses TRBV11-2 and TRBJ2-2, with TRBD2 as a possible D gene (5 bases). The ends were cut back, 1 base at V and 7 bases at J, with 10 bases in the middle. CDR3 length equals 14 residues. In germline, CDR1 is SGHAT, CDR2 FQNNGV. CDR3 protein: CASSLVSGIGELFF. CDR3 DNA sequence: TGTGCCAGCAGCTTAGTTTCGGGGATCGGGGAGCTGTTTTTT.